One and the same sample provided the 19 T cell receptor beta chains below, sequenced in a study of T cell changes during pregnancy in multiple sclerosis. The table came from immunoSEQ multiplex PCR; TCRdb's copy has only in-frame clones and leaves some out. The sample consists of roughly 93,000 clones, approximately 89% of them appearing once. The sample here was peripheral blood, taken before pregnancy. Every receptor here comes from a female donor with multiple sclerosis, enrolled in a pregnancy study.

Details on this clone: At one of its ends the junction is not consistent with the germline gene, which may arise from a read error. V and J are TRBV30 and TRBJ2-5; D is possibly TRBD2 (7 bases). The CDR3 is 14 residues long. CDR1 is GTSNPN and CDR2 is SVGIG in the germline V gene (reference sequence). Here the CDR3 reads CAWSGRRGAGSLDF. In nucleotides, the CDR3 is TGTGCCTGGAGTGGCCGACGGGGGGCGGGTAGCTTGGACTTC.

This chain uses TRBV30 with TRBJ2-3; 11 bases agree with TRBD1. This CDR3 has 15 residues. From germline, CDR1 is GTSNPN and CDR2 SVGIG (reference sequence). The V gene end was trimmed by 0 bases and the J gene end by 6 bases; junction bases not matched to a gene: 5. Written as DNA, the CDR3 is TGTGCCTGGAGTGTACCGGGACAGGGGGGGGATACGCAGTATTTT. This codes for CAWSVPGQGGDTQYF. Complete variable domain (other parts from reference TRBV30 and TRBJ2-3): SQTIHQWPATLVQPVGSPLSLECTVEGTSNPNLYWYRQAAGRGLQLLFYSVGIGQISSEVPQNLSASRPQDRQFILSSKKLLLSDSGFYLCAWSVPGQGGDTQYFGPGTRLTVL.

The chain has TRBV15 and TRBJ2-5; 10 bases line up with TRBD1. The CDR3 has 16 amino acids. Unmatched junction bases numbered 6, after V lost 2 bases and J lost 3 bases. Germline V lookup: CDR1 LNHNV, CDR2 YYDKDF (reference sequence). The CDR3 protein is CATSRSTGTGEETQYF. In DNA, the CDR3 is TGTGCCACCAGCAGATCAACCGGGACAGGGGAAGAGACCCAGTACTTC.

This chain joins TRBV7-3 and TRBJ2-1; TRBD2 agrees at 15 bases. CDR1 and CDR2 from the germline V gene are SGHTA and FQGTGA. This CDR3 region has 15 residues. Trimming took 7 bases from V and 7 from J; bases not matched to a gene: 5. As DNA, the CDR3 is TGTGCCAGCACCCCGGGGACTAGCGGGGGGAATGAGCAGTTCTTC. It specifies CASTPGTSGGNEQFF.

The chain uses TRBV2 and TRBJ2-2; D gene unclear. Trimming removed 2 bases from V and 0 bases from J, with 4 bases in between. The germline V gene encodes CDR1 SNHLY and CDR2 FYNNEI. The CDR3 contains 14 residues. CDR3 bases: TGTGCCAGCAGTGAATATGCGAACACCGGGGAGCTGTTTTTT. The encoded protein is CASSEYANTGELFF.

The CDR3 sequence: CASSGRTSGSSEQFF. The CDR3 DNA sequence: TGTGCCAGCAGTGGCCGGACTAGCGGGAGCAGTGAGCAGTTCTTC. The rearrangement links TRBV25-1 to TRBJ2-1; 13 positions match TRBD2. CDR3 length equals 15 residues. In germline, CDR1 is MGHDK, CDR2 SYGVNS. V shed 4 bases, J shed 9 bases, and the junction held 6 bases outside the gene matches. Drawing the rest from reference TRBV25-1 and TRBJ2-1, the complete variable domain is EADIYQTPRYLVIGTGKKITLECSQTMGHDKMYWYQQDPGMELHLIHYSYGVNSTEKGDLSSESTVSRIRTEHFPLTLESARPSHTSQYLCASSGRTSGSSEQFFGPGTRLTVL.

In this sample, this clone turned up once. The gene calls are TRBV5-1 and TRBJ1-3; tentatively, D is TRBD1 (6 bases). Looked up from germline, CDR1 is SGHRS and CDR2 is YFSETQ. The CDR3 is made up of 16 amino acids. Trimming took off 0 bases at V and 2 bases at J, with 12 bases between the two ends. The CDR3, as DNA: TGCGCCAGCAGCTTGGTGGCTACAGGGACTGGAAACACCATATATTTT. Translation gives CASSLVATGTGNTIYF.

The chain links TRBV19 to TRBJ2-7; D not resolved. The length of the CDR3 is 13 residues. Trimming removed 3 bases at V and 3 bases at J, with 9 bases between. Germline loops: CDR1 LNHDA, CDR2 SQIVND (reference sequence). The DNA of the CDR3 is TGTGCCAGTAGTATGCAGGCGTACTACGAGCAGTACTTC. Translating gives CASSMQAYYEQYF.

The V call is TRBV7-6, the J call TRBJ2-1; 9 bases line up with TRBD1. The V gene end was trimmed by 4 bases and the J gene end by 6 bases; junction bases not matched to a gene: 10. The CDR3 has 16 amino acids. Germline V gives CDR1 SGHVS, CDR2 FNYEAQ. The CDR3 is CASSSPMGQGSNEQFF. The CDR3 nucleotides read TGTGCCAGCAGCTCTCCTATGGGACAGGGAAGCAATGAGCAGTTCTTC.

The genes are TRBV29-1 and TRBJ2-2, with D possibly TRBD1 on 6 matching bases. The germline gives CDR1 SQVTM, CDR2 ANQGSEA. This CDR3 is built from 12 residues. The ends were cut back, 7 bases at V and 1 base at J, with 7 bases in the middle. The CDR3 coding sequence is TGCAGCGCGGACAGGAACACCGGGGAGCTGTTTTTT. Translated: CSADRNTGELFF.

The chain joins TRBV18 to TRBJ2-5; 9 bases are shared with TRBD1. The CDR3 is made up of 15 amino acids. V lost 3 bases and J lost 1; bases outside the gene matches: 3. CDR1 KGHSH and CDR2 LQKENI come from the germline V gene. The CDR3 sequence: CASSPGQGFQETQYF. For the CDR3, the DNA is TGTGCCAGCTCACCGGGACAGGGATTCCAAGAGACCCAGTACTTC. The complete variable domain, with remaining parts taken from reference TRBV18 and TRBJ2-5, reads NAGVMQNPRHLVRRRGQEARLRCSPMKGHSHVYWYRQLPEEGLKFMVYLQKENIIDESGMPKERFSAEFPKEGPSILRIQQVVRGDSAAYFCASSPGQGFQETQYFGPGTRLLVL.

The gene calls are TRBV28 and TRBJ1-1; no definite D call. There are 15 residues in the CDR3. V lost 5 bases and J lost 4, with 17 bases in between. Germline V gene lookup returns CDR1 MDHEN and CDR2 SYDVKM. The CDR3 sequence: CASSIKIGRSTEAFF. In nucleotides, the CDR3 is TGTGCCAGCAGTATAAAGATCGGGAGAAGCACTGAAGCTTTCTTT.

This rearrangement joins TRBV28 to TRBJ1-1; D not resolved. This CDR3 contains 11 residues. Trimming took 7 bases from V and 8 from J, leaving 11 bases between them. Germline V CDR1 and CDR2: MDHEN, SYDVKM. The CDR3 is CASTLGAEAFF. The CDR3 nucleotides are TGTGCCAGCACCCTAGGTGCCGAAGCTTTCTTT.

V usage is TRBV6-5 and J usage is TRBJ1-2; 7 nucleotides line up with TRBD1. With 7 bases clipped from V and 8 bases from J, the junction kept 4 bases outside the gene matches. Germline V gene lookup returns CDR1 MNHEY and CDR2 SVGAGI. The CDR3 has 11 residues. The CDR3 region has the DNA TGTGCCAGCAAACAGGGGCTCGGCTACACCTTC. It yields the protein CASKQGLGYTF.

This rearrangement joins TRBV27 to TRBJ1-2; possibly TRBD1 for D (6 bases). The germline CDR1 and CDR2 sequences are MNHEY and SMNVEV (reference sequence). The CDR3 runs to 15 residues. Trimming removed 3 bases at V and 7 bases at J, with 18 bases between. The CDR3 here is CASSFARGHATGYTF. DNA of the CDR3: TGTGCCAGCAGTTTCGCCAGGGGACATGCAACTGGCTACACCTTC.

This chain joins TRBV19 and TRBJ1-2, with D perhaps matching TRBD1 (5 bases). CDR1 is LNHDA and CDR2 is SQIVND in the germline V gene (reference sequence). Trimming removed 5 bases at V and 2 bases at J, with 21 bases between. There are 17 residues in the CDR3. For the CDR3, the DNA is TGTGCCAGTAGTCAAATTGGGGCCCAGTTTTCAAACTATGGCTACACCTTC. Translated: CASSQIGAQFSNYGYTF.

A single count supports this clone. Here the CDR3 DNA reads TGTGCCAGCGCCGGGACAGAGAATTCACCCCTCCACTTT. Encoded protein: CASAGTENSPLHF. The rearrangement uses TRBV19 and TRBJ1-6; 7 positions agree with TRBD1. Looked up from germline, CDR1 is LNHDA and CDR2 is SQIVND (reference sequence). V lost 9 bases, J lost 7 bases, and 6 bases stayed unmatched. This CDR3 contains 13 residues.

The V gene is TRBV6-4, the J gene TRBJ2-7; TRBD2 might be the D (7 bases). CDR3 size: 15 residues. CDR1 is MRHNA, CDR2 SNTAGT, per germline. V was cut by 3 bases and J by 3 bases, with 15 bases left in between. CDR3 in amino acids: CASSESQGRGYEQYF. DNA of the CDR3: TGTGCCAGCAGTGAGTCCCAGGGGAGGGGCTACGAGCAGTACTTC.

This chain uses TRBV6-5 with TRBJ1-5; D uncertain. V lost 6 bases and J 1 base, leaving 10 bases between the germline ends. The CDR3 has 14 amino acids. Germline CDR1 MNHEY, CDR2 SVGAGI. CDR3 loop: CASSPRQSNQPQHF. The CDR3 DNA sequence: TGTGCCAGCAGCCCGAGACAAAGCAATCAGCCCCAGCATTTT.